This is a list of T cell receptor beta chains from one sample in a study of OX40 agonist ivuxolimab in advanced cancers. Clones were sequenced by immunoSEQ multiplex PCR, and TCRdb holds only the in-frame ones, with some missing. Among some 44,000 clones, 75% to 90% were seen once, and the ten largest hold over 0.3%. The sample here was CD4+ or CD8+ T cells sorted from blood, taken in a trial of the OX40 agonist ivuxolimab. Receptor source: an adult with an advanced solid tumor such as melanoma, head and neck, liver or kidney cancer. The CDR3 runs from the conserved cysteine through the conserved F or W. Fields, in order: D gene, V gene, clone size, J gene, CDR3 DNA, CDR3 protein. The D gene is left open where the match is weak. Only part of the rows carry a size: once, few, many, or a class if the clone is expanded.

-	TRBV28	-	TRBJ2-5	TGTGCCAGCAGTTTAGGAAGGGAGGAGACCCAGTACTTC	CASSLGREETQYF
TRBD1	TRBV5-6	-	TRBJ1-6	TGTGCCAGCAGCCCAGGGGGCATAAATTCACCCCTCCACTTT	CASSPGGINSPLHF
TRBD1	TRBV19	-	TRBJ1-4	TGTGCCAGTAGTTCACGGACAGGGGGAAATGAAAAACTGTTTTTT	CASSSRTGGNEKLFF
-	TRBV7-6	-	TRBJ2-3	TGTGCCAGCAGCTTACGGTCCCGGGGCAGAACAGATACGCAGTATTTT	CASSLRSRGRTDTQYF
-	TRBV28	-	TRBJ1-6	TGTGCCAGCAAATCCGGGACGCTACTCCGGGGGTCCCTCCACTTT	CASKSGTLLRGSLHF
-	TRBV7-2	few	TRBJ1-5	TGTGCCAGCAGCTTTTGGGGGGGCCAGCCCCAGCATTTT	CASSFWGGQPQHF
-	TRBV13	-	TRBJ1-1	TGTGCCAGCAGCCTGTCGGACCTTACAGAGAACACTGAAGCTTTCTTT	CASSLSDLTENTEAFF
-	TRBV15	-	TRBJ1-2	TGTGCCACCACTCAATCGGACTGGCGCGGAAACTATGGCTACACCTTC	CATTQSDWRGNYGYTF
TRBD2	TRBV4-1	-	TRBJ2-1	TGCGCCAGCAGCCGGAGACTAGCGGGAGACAATGAGCAGTTCTTC	CASSRRLAGDNEQFF
-	TRBV10-1	-	TRBJ1-4	TGCGCCAGCAGTGAATGGCGGAGAAAACTGTTTTTT	CASSEWRRKLFF
TRBD2	TRBV14	-	TRBJ2-1	TGTGCCAGCAGCCTGGTGGCGGGGGGCTACAATGAGCAGTTCTTC	CASSLVAGGYNEQFF
TRBD2	TRBV19	-	TRBJ2-1	TGTGCCAGTAGTATAATCGGGACTAGCGGGAGAAACGAGCAGTTCTTC	CASSIIGTSGRNEQFF
-	TRBV19	-	TRBJ1-2	TGTGCCAGTTTCGACAGGATCCGAGACTATGGCTACACCTTC	CASFDRIRDYGYTF
-	TRBV18	once	TRBJ1-1	TGTGCCAGCTCTCCCAACACTGAAGCTTTCTTT	CASSPNTEAFF
TRBD1	TRBV14	-	TRBJ2-1	TGTGCCAGCAGCCTTACCGGGACAGGTTGGGCTAAGCAGTTCTTC	CASSLTGTGWAKQFF
-	TRBV9	-	TRBJ2-3	TGTGCCAGCAGCGTCACTAGCATTAGCACAGATACGCAGTATTTT	CASSVTSISTDTQYF
TRBD1	TRBV7-6	-	TRBJ2-6	TGTGCCAGCAGCTACCCCAGGGGGTCTGGGGCCAACGTCCTGACTTTC	CASSYPRGSGANVLTF
-	TRBV2	-	TRBJ2-1	TGTGCCAGCGTGCTTGGTAGCGTTTCCTACAATGAGCAGTTCTTC	CASVLGSVSYNEQFF
TRBD2	TRBV28	-	TRBJ2-3	TGTGCCAGCAGCAATAGCGGGGGGGCGACAGATACGCAGTATTTT	CASSNSGGATDTQYF
-	TRBV28	few	TRBJ1-5	TGTGCCAGCATGCAGGGATTTAGCAATCAGCCCCAGCATTTT	CASMQGFSNQPQHF
TRBD1	TRBV5-1	-	TRBJ1-1	TGCGCCAGCAGTCGACAGGGGTTGGCGGACACTGAAGCTTTCTTT	CASSRQGLADTEAFF
-	TRBV7-9	-	TRBJ2-7	TGTGCCAGCAGCTTACCGAGAGGCGGGATCATCTCCTACGAGCAGTACTTC	CASSLPRGGIISYEQYF
TRBD1	TRBV11-1	once	TRBJ1-2	TGTGCCAGCAGCCACCGGGACAGAACTTATGGCTACACCTTC	CASSHRDRTYGYTF
-	TRBV6-1	-	TRBJ2-5	TGTGCCAGCAGTGAAGCCGGGACGGCCCCCCGAGAGACCCAGTACTTC	CASSEAGTAPRETQYF
-	TRBV19	-	TRBJ1-2	TGTGCCAGTGCCCACAGGAGAGGCTACACCTTC	CASAHRRGYTF
-	TRBV6-1	-	TRBJ2-7	TGTGCCAGCAGTGAAGGCAGCCGAGCCCGCTACGAGCAGTACTTC	CASSEGSRARYEQYF
-	TRBV9	-	TRBJ2-5	TGTGCCAGCAGCGTAGCGTCTTCCCCTCAAGAGACCCAGTACTTC	CASSVASSPQETQYF
-	TRBV5-1	-	TRBJ1-1	TGCGCCAGCAGCTTGGATCCGGGGAGGGGCACTGAAGCTTTCTTT	CASSLDPGRGTEAFF
-	TRBV4-1	once	TRBJ1-1	TGCGCCAGCAGCCAATCAACTGAAGCTTTCTTT	CASSQSTEAFF
TRBD2	TRBV4-2	-	TRBJ2-7	TGTGCCAGCAGCCAAGATCTAGCGGGAGGGTCCAACGAGCAGTACTTC	CASSQDLAGGSNEQYF
-	TRBV10-3	-	TRBJ2-3	TGTGCCATCACCTCAGGGTTTAGCACAGATACGCAGTATTTT	CAITSGFSTDTQYF